The clone carrying this T cell receptor beta chain was observed once. This sample was taken from a study of T cell responses to AZD1222 COVID-19 vaccine. The method was immunoSEQ multiplex PCR; TCRdb's version includes in-frame clones alone and lacks a portion of them. The profile shows 100,000 or so clones, about four fifths of them singletons. Trimming took off 5 bases at V and 4 bases at J, with 12 bases between the two ends. Germline V gives CDR1 MDHEN, CDR2 SYDVKM. The CDR3 runs 14 residues. The rearrangement uses TRBV28 and TRBJ1-5, with D hard to call. The sequence derives from an adult in good health. This specimen consisted of peripheral blood, obtained on day 0 of AZD1222 vaccination. CDR3 loop: CASSTFSQNQPQHF. CDR3 in DNA: TGTGCCAGCAGTACATTTTCCCAAAATCAGCCCCAGCATTTT.